The T cell receptor beta chain described here comes from a study of PD-1 blockade in classical Hodgkin lymphoma. Study-level information: Intravenous infusions of nivolumab 3 mg/kg reached patients every 2 weeks.

The patients all showed relapse after autologous stem cell transplantation, while their brentuximab vedotin exposure varied. PBMCs, once thawed, yielded CD8+ T cells isolated by magnetic negative selection. Method: immunoSEQ multiplex PCR; TCRdb's copy keeps in-frame clones and lacks some. The data show 10,000 to 15,000 clones, 65% to 80% seen once. This TCR derives from a human donor with classical Hodgkin lymphoma. Specimen: CD8+ T cells from blood, collected at baseline.

The CDR3 DNA is TGTGCCTGGAGTGCTGGTAGCGGAAGATCCAATGAGCAGTTCTTC. Translation gives CAWSAGSGRSNEQFF. This sequence joins TRBV30 and TRBJ2-1; D is possibly TRBD2 (6 bases). This CDR3 has 15 residues. V was pared by 1 base and J by 6 bases, with 16 bases between. Germline V gene data show CDR1 as GTSNPN and CDR2 as SVGIG (reference sequence).